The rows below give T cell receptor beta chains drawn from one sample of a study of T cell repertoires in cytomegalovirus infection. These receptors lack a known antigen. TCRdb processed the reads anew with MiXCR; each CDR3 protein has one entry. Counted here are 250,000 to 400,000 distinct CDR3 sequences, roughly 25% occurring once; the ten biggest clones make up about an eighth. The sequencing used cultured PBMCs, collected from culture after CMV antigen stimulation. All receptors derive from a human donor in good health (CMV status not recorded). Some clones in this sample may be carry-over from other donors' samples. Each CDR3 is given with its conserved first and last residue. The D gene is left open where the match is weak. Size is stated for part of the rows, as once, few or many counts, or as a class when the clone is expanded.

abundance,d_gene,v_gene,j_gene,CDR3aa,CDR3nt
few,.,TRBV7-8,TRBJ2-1,CASSLPPGTNGEQFF,TGTGCCAGCAGCTTACCCCCCGGGACGAACGGGGAGCAGTTCTTC
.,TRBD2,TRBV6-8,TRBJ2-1,CASTGGRTAYNEQFF,TGTGCCAGCACGGGAGGACGTACTGCCTACAATGAGCAGTTCTTC
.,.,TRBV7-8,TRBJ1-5,CAGSLLSGVGNQPQHF,TGTGCCGGCAGCTTATTATCGGGCGTCGGCAATCAGCCCCAGCATTTT
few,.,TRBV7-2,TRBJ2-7,CASSRWTNYEQYF,TGTGCCAGCAGCCGATGGACGAACTACGAGCAGTACTTC
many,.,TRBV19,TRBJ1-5,CASSGSRGSLGNQPQHF,TGTGCCAGTAGTGGTTCCAGGGGTAGTCTGGGCAATCAGCCCCAGCATTTT
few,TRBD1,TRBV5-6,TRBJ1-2,CASSLRGQAYGYTF,TGTGCCAGCAGCCTGCGGGGACAGGCCTATGGCTACACCTTC
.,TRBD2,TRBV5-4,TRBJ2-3,CASTILAGADTQYF,TGTGCCAGCACCATACTAGCGGGAGCAGATACGCAGTATTTT
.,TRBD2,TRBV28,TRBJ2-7,CASSLRGGRKLEQYF,TGTGCCAGCAGTTTACGGGGCGGGAGGAAGCTCGAGCAGTACTTC
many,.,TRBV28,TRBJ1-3,CASSIRQAPGNTIYF,TGTGCCAGCAGTATTCGACAGGCCCCTGGAAACACCATATATTTT
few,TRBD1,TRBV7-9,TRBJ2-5,CASSRRQGQETQYF,TGTGCCAGCAGCCGTAGACAGGGGCAAGAGACCCAGTACTTC
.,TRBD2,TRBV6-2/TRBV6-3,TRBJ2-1,CASSYPLPTSGRGNEQFF,TGTGCCAGCAGTTATCCCCTTCCGACTAGCGGGAGAGGGAATGAGCAGTTCTTC
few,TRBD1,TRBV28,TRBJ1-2,CASSPPFYRGRNYGYTF,TGTGCCAGCAGCCCACCCTTCTACAGGGGGAGGAACTATGGCTACACCTTC
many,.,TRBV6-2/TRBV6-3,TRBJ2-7,CASSPTELRHYEQYF,TGTGCCAGCAGTCCTACAGAGTTAAGACACTACGAGCAGTACTTC
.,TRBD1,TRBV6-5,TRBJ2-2,CASSYNALPDRAFLPARTGELFF,TGTGCCAGCAGTTATAACGCCCTCCCGGACAGGGCTTTCCTTCCGGCTCGCACCGGGGAGCTGTTTTTT
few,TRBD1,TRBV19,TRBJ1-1,CASSAISGGSTEAFF,TGTGCCAGTAGCGCCATCTCAGGGGGAAGCACTGAAGCTTTCTTT
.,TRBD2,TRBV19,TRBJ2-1,CASSPGTSVYSYNEQFF,TGTGCCAGTAGCCCCGGGACTAGCGTGTACTCCTACAATGAGCAGTTCTTC
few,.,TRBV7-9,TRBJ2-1,CASSPGVARNEQFF,TGTGCCAGCAGCCCAGGGGTTGCGCGAAATGAGCAGTTCTTC
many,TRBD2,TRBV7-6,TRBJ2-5,CASSRGVAGGSGETQYF,TGTGCCAGCAGCCGAGGGGTGGCGGGAGGGTCCGGGGAGACCCAGTACTTC
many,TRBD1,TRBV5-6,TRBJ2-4,CASSLPGGKNIQYF,TGTGCCAGCAGCTTGCCAGGGGGCAAAAACATTCAGTACTTC
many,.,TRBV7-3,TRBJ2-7,CASSPRSSYEQYF,TGTGCCAGCAGCCCCCGGAGCTCCTACGAGCAGTACTTC
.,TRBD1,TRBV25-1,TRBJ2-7,CASSLQGAPTKQYF,TGTGCCAGCAGCCTACAGGGGGCACCGACGAAGCAGTACTTC
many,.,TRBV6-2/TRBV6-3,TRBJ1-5,CASSPTGYQPQHF,TGTGCCAGCAGTCCGACGGGATATCAGCCCCAGCATTTT
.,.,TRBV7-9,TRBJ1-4,CASSLTGTILTNEKLFF,TGTGCCAGCAGCTTAACCGGGACTATACTAACTAATGAAAAACTGTTTTTT
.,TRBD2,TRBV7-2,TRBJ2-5,CASSVAGREETQYF,TGTGCCAGCAGCGTTGCGGGGAGGGAAGAGACCCAGTACTTC
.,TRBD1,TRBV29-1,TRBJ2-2,CSVESQGARTGELFF,TGCAGCGTTGAGTCTCAGGGGGCTAGAACCGGGGAGCTGTTTTTT
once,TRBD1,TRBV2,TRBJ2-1,CASGRDRVLAYNEQFF,TGTGCCAGCGGACGGGACAGGGTACTTGCCTACAATGAGCAGTTCTTC
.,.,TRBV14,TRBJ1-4,CASSQDALAEVFF,TGTGCCAGCAGCCAAGATGCGTTGGCTGAGGTGTTTTTT
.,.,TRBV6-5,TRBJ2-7,CASSDYAAESYEQYF,TGTGCCAGCAGCGACTATGCGGCAGAATCCTACGAGCAGTACTTC
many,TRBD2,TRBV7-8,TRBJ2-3,CASSQRTSGQGGTQYF,TGTGCCAGCAGCCAGCGGACTAGCGGGCAGGGGGGGACGCAGTATTTT
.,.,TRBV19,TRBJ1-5,CASSIDRAGREGNQPQHF,TGTGCCAGTAGTATAGATAGGGCGGGCAGGGAGGGCAATCAGCCCCAGCATTTT
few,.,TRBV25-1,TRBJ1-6,CASSVFQDSPLHF,TGTGCCAGCAGTGTCTTCCAGGACTCACCCCTCCACTTT
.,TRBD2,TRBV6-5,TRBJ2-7,CASSYSAASGSSYEQYF,TGTGCCAGCAGTTACTCGGCCGCTAGCGGGTCTTCCTACGAGCAGTACTTC
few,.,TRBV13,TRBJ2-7,CASSRASFSYEQYF,TGTGCCAGCAGCCGTGCGTCCTTCTCCTACGAGCAGTACTTC
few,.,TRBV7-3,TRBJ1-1,CASSPKAGNTEAFF,TGTGCCAGCAGCCCCAAAGCGGGGAACACTGAAGCTTTCTTT
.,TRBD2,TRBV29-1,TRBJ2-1,CSVVGLAGAVYNEQFF,TGCAGCGTTGTGGGACTAGCGGGAGCGGTGTACAATGAGCAGTTCTTC
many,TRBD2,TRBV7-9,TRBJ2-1,CASSSGLAASYNEQFF,TGTGCCAGCAGCTCCGGACTAGCGGCCTCCTACAATGAGCAGTTCTTC